This TCR beta chain came from a study of early T cells in non-severe SARS-CoV-2 infection. Findings of the study overall: Sequences matched to VDJdb favored anti-spike CD8 responses, while private and CD4 specificities were missed.

Unique molecular identifiers tagged individual cDNA molecules. TCRdb analysed the 5' RACE reads with MiXCR anew, one entry per CDR3 protein. The sample has around 60,000 distinct CDR3 sequences; around 13% are singletons. The CDR3 sequence is 16 residues long. In germline, CDR1 is SGHRS, CDR2 YFSETQ. V gave up 2 bases and J gave up 1 base, with 15 bases separating them. This clonotype was counted between two and nine times. Its antigen is still unknown. This TCR was recovered from an adult who was a healthcare worker with PCR-confirmed SARS-CoV-2 infection or an uninfected control (not recorded which). J is TRBJ1-1 and V is TRBV5-1, with D unresolved. Sequencing was done on a sample of whole blood. The CDR3 nucleotides are TGCGCCAGCAGCTTAGTAGGCGGGATTCAGAACACTGAAGCTTTCTTT. Translating gives CASSLVGGIQNTEAFF.